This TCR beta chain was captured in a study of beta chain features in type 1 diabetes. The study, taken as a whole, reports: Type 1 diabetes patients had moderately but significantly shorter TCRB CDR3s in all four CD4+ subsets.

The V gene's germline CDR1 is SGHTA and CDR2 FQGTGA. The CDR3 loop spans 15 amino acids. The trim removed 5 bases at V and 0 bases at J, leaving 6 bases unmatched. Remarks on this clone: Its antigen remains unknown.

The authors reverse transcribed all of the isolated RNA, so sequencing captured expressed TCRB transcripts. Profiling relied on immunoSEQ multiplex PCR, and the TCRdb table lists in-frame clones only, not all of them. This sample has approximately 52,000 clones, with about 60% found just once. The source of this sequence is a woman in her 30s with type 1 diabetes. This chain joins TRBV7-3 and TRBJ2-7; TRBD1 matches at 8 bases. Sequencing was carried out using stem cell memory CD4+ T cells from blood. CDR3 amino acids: CASSIGTGSSYEQYF. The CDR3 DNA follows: TGTGCCAGCAGCATCGGGACAGGAAGCTCCTACGAGCAGTACTTC. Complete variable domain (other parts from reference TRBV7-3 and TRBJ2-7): GAGVSQTPSNKVTEKGKYVELRCDPISGHTALYWYRQSLGQGPEFLIYFQGTGAADDSGLPNDRFFAVRPEGSVSTLKIQRTERGDSAVYLCASSIGTGSSYEQYFGPGTRLTVT.